Included here is one TCR beta chain sequence, with context. Its specificity is unknown. The sample comes from a study of monozygotic twins with inflammatory bowel disease. CDR1 SGHTA and CDR2 FQGTGA come from the germline V gene. This CDR3 comprises 16 residues. The study's findings and limits: IBD patients shared fewer clonotypes with others than healthy twins, especially with disease activity. Neither one strong signal nor one clonotype associated with IBD was supported.

The input for each TCR library was around 4,000 ng of total RNA. UMIs were attached via template switching, each with a 6-nucleotide sample barcode. Reanalyzing the 5' RACE reads, TCRdb keeps one entry per CDR3 protein, without DNA. The listing contains 200,000 to 250,000 distinct CDR3 sequences. Sequenced sample: blood. The TCR was taken from a human donor with ulcerative colitis or Crohn's disease, or a healthy co-twin of an affected twin (not recorded which). V and J are TRBV7-3 and TRBJ2-2; the D call from TCRdb, TRBD1, cannot be confirmed without DNA. The CDR3 spells CASSLMGQGATGELFF.